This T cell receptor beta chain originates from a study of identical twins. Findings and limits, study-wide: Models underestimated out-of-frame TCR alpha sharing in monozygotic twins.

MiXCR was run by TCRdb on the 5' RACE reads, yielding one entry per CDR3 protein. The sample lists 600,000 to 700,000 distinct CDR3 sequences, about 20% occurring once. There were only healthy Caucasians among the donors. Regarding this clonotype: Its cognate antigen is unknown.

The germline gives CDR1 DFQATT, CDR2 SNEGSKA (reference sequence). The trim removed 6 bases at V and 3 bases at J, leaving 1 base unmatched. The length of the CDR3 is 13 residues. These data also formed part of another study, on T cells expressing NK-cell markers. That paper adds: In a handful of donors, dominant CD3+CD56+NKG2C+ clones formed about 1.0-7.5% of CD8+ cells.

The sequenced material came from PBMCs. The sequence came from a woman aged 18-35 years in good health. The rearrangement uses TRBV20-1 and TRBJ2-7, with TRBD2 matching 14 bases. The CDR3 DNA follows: TGCAGTGCGGGACTAGCGGGGGACTACGAGCAGTACTTC. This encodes CSAGLAGDYEQYF.